Below are 20 T cell receptor beta chains sequenced from a single sample in a study of cytomegalovirus exposure and HLA in healthy donors. The primer mix had 60 Vbeta and 13 Jbeta primers. Profiled with immunoSEQ multiplex PCR; TCRdb holds only in-frame clones, not every one. Of roughly 140,000 clones in the sample, almost 80% were seen once. Sequencing input: PBMCs. The source of these receptors is a male donor in good health and CMV-seronegative.

In its sample, this clone was seen a few times. The V gene is TRBV9, the J gene TRBJ2-2; 9 bases fit TRBD1. Germline V gives CDR1 SGDLS, CDR2 YYNGEE. J gave up 6 bases and V 3 bases, and 9 bases lay outside the gene matches. The CDR3 consists of 16 residues. The CDR3 DNA reads as TGTGCCAGCAGCGAGGGACAGGGATTCCGGGCCGGGGAGCTGTTTTTT. Protein: CASSEGQGFRAGELFF.

This sequence joins TRBV18 and TRBJ1-1; 8 positions match TRBD1. From germline, CDR1 is KGHSH and CDR2 LQKENI. Losses at the gene ends were 0 bases for V and 0 bases for J; bases not matched to a gene: 6. The CDR3 covers 17 residues. The CDR3 loop reads CASSPPWAGGMNTEAFF. CDR3 DNA sequence: TGTGCCAGCTCACCACCCTGGGCAGGGGGCATGAACACTGAAGCTTTCTTT.

CDR3 in amino acids: CASSEGTGIFQPQHF. For the CDR3, the DNA is TGTGCCAGCAGTGAAGGGACAGGGATATTTCAGCCCCAGCATTTT. The chain employs TRBV6-1 and TRBJ1-5; 8 bases are shared with TRBD1. The V segment lost 1 base and the J segment 6 bases; nucleotides outside the gene matches: 5. The CDR3 has 15 amino acids. CDR1 and CDR2 from the germline V gene are MNHNS and SASEGT.

This clone was counted only a few times. CDR3 region: CASSLKDLAYEQYF. The CDR3 DNA follows: TGTGCCAGCAGTTTGAAGGACTTAGCCTACGAGCAGTACTTC. V gene TRBV27 combines with J gene TRBJ2-7; a weak D match, TRBD2 (5 bases). The CDR3 runs to 14 residues. Germline CDR1 reads MNHEY; CDR2 reads SMNVEV (reference sequence). V lost 3 bases, J lost 2 bases, and 11 bases lay in between.

This clone has a handful of counts. The chain has TRBV7-9 and TRBJ2-5, with 7 bases aligning to TRBD2. Trimming at V came to 5 bases and at J to 1 base, leaving 13 bases not matched to a gene. The CDR3 consists of 17 residues. Germline V gene data show CDR1 as SEHNR and CDR2 as FQNEAQ (reference sequence). The CDR3 region is CASSPRSMGGIQETQYF. For the CDR3, the DNA is TGTGCCAGCAGCCCCCGGTCTATGGGGGGGATCCAAGAGACCCAGTACTTC.

V gene TRBV27 combines with J gene TRBJ2-2; the D gene is possibly TRBD1 (6 bases). This CDR3 is 15 amino acids long. The germline V gene has CDR1 MNHEY and CDR2 SMNVEV (reference sequence). Trimming cost V 1 base and J 3 bases, with 9 bases left between them. The CDR3 sequence is CASSLWTDYTGELFF. The DNA for the CDR3 is TGTGCCAGCAGTTTATGGACAGATTACACCGGGGAGCTGTTTTTT.

J is TRBJ2-3 and V is TRBV6-4, with 11 bases matching TRBD2. The length of the CDR3 is 14 residues. Germline V gene sequence: CDR1 MRHNA, CDR2 SNTAGT. V shed 5 bases and J 3 bases; nucleotides not matched to a gene: 1. The CDR3 spells CASSWTSGTDTQYF. Here the CDR3 DNA reads TGTGCCAGCAGTTGGACTAGCGGGACAGATACGCAGTATTTT.

Note on this clone: Other DNA sequences in this specimen translate into the identical CDR3. The gene calls are TRBV19 and TRBJ1-1; D gene uncertain. Between the trimmed V and J ends, which lost 0 bases and 1 base, there was a span of 9 bases. The germline V gene encodes CDR1 LNHDA and CDR2 SQIVND (reference sequence). The CDR3 consists of 15 residues. CDR3 DNA sequence: TGTGCCAGTAGTATAGATCAGGCCGGGAACACTGAAGCTTTCTTT. This sequence encodes CASSIDQAGNTEAFF.

V is TRBV2 and J is TRBJ1-1; possibly TRBD1 for D (5 bases). CDR3 length equals 14 residues. The V end lost 2 bases, the J end lost 0 bases, and 7 bases lay between the germline ends. From germline, CDR1 is SNHLY and CDR2 FYNNEI. For the CDR3, the DNA is TGTGCCAGCAGTGAACTCAGGGTGAACACTGAAGCTTTCTTT. It codes for CASSELRVNTEAFF.

The chain combines TRBV19 with TRBJ2-1; TRBD2 matches at 7 bases. This CDR3 region has 16 residues. Germline V lookup: CDR1 LNHDA, CDR2 SQIVND (reference sequence). The V and J ends lost 7 bases and 7 bases, in that order; junction bases with no gene match: 16. CDR3 DNA sequence: TGTGCCAGTAACCGGGGGGTCGGGAGAGGGAGGAATGAGCAGTTCTTC. Amino acid sequence: CASNRGVGRGRNEQFF.

The chain combines TRBV20-1 with TRBJ1-1, with D unresolved. The CDR3 contains 11 residues. In germline, CDR1 is DFQATT, CDR2 SNEGSKA (reference sequence). The ends were cut back, 5 bases at V and 4 bases at J, with 8 bases in the middle. The DNA of the CDR3 is TGCAGTGCTCTTCAGCGCACTGAAGCTTTCTTT. The encoded protein is CSALQRTEAFF.

This clone was detected once. The CDR3 sequence is CASSRPDRYTEAFF. CDR3 DNA sequence: TGTGCCAGCAGCAGGCCCGACAGATACACTGAAGCTTTCTTT. The J gene is TRBJ1-1, the V gene TRBV7-2; possible D gene TRBD1, 5 bases. With 5 bases removed from V and 3 bases from J, the gap between germline ends came to 13 bases. Per germline, CDR1 SGHTA and CDR2 FQGNSA. The CDR3 consists of 14 residues.

The chain links TRBV9 to TRBJ1-2; D not resolved. CDR3 length: 15 amino acids. V was pared by 0 bases and J by 5 bases, with 14 bases between. CDR1 is SGDLS, CDR2 YYNGEE, per germline. CDR3 DNA sequence: TGTGCCAGCAGCGTAGATCCGCAATTAGCTTATGGCTACACCTTC. Residues: CASSVDPQLAYGYTF.

This chain uses TRBV14 with TRBJ2-7, with 12 bases lining up with TRBD2. Losses at the gene ends were 4 bases for V and 8 bases for J; bases not matched to a gene: 9. Germline V gives CDR1 SGHDN, CDR2 FVKESK. The CDR3 has 15 amino acids. In DNA form, the CDR3 reads TGTGCCAGCAGCCGAAGACTAGCGGGGGCCGGGCAGCAGTACTTC. It encodes CASSRRLAGAGQQYF.

As regards this clone: One end of the junction does not line up with germline, which may come from a read error. CDR3 amino acids: CSSRHPGQGASDYGYTF. For the CDR3, the DNA is TGTTCCAGCAGACACCCGGGACAGGGGGCGTCGGACTATGGCTACACCTTC. The V call is TRBV7-9, the J call TRBJ1-2; 12 nucleotides align to TRBD1. Per germline, CDR1 SEHNR and CDR2 FQNEAQ (reference sequence). The CDR3 length is 17 residues. Combining the CDR3 with reference TRBV7-9 and TRBJ1-2 gives the whole variable domain DTGVSQNPRHKITKRGQNVTFRCDPISEHNRLYWYRQTLGQGPEFLTYFQNEAQLEKSRLLSDRFSAERPKGSFSTLEIQRTEQGDSAMYLCSSRHPGQGASDYGYTFGSGTRLTVV.

The chain uses TRBV4-3 and TRBJ2-7, with 9 positions matching TRBD1. The CDR3 has 16 residues. Per germline, CDR1 LGHNA and CDR2 YSLEER. The V gene end was trimmed by 3 bases and the J gene end by 5 bases; junction bases not matched to a gene: 11. The DNA for the CDR3 is TGCGCCAGCAGCCATTCACCCGGGACAGGGAGGGACGAGCAGTACTTC. Its protein is CASSHSPGTGRDEQYF.

The rearrangement links TRBV5-1 to TRBJ2-4; D is perhaps TRBD2 (7 bases). Trimming removed 4 bases at V and 1 base at J, with 15 bases between. This CDR3 is built from 16 residues. CDR1 and CDR2 from the germline V gene are SGHRS and YFSETQ. For the CDR3, the DNA is TGCGCCAGCAGCCCCAACGGGGGGCTGGCCAAAAACATTCAGTACTTC. The encoded protein is CASSPNGGLAKNIQYF.

This chain links TRBV5-1 with TRBJ2-1; TRBD2 agrees at 10 bases. V shed 0 bases, J shed 9 bases, and the junction held 3 bases outside the gene matches. In germline, CDR1 is SGHRS, CDR2 YFSETQ. CDR3 size: 14 residues. The CDR3 bases are TGCGCCAGCAGCTTGGAAGCTAGCGGGAGTGAGCAGTTCTTC. This translates into CASSLEASGSEQFF.

V gene TRBV2 combines with J gene TRBJ1-2; 7 nucleotides align to TRBD1. Germline V lookup: CDR1 SNHLY, CDR2 FYNNEI. J was trimmed by 4 bases and V by 6 bases; bases with no gene match: 8. The CDR3 runs to 14 residues. CDR3 protein: CASRADRVVYGYTF. CDR3 bases: TGTGCCAGCAGGGCCGACAGGGTGGTCTATGGCTACACCTTC.

This clone showed up just a few times. The chain combines TRBV18 with TRBJ2-6; 10 positions agree with TRBD1. This CDR3 comprises 19 residues. CDR1 is KGHSH and CDR2 is LQKENI in the germline V gene. V dropped 0 bases and J dropped 4; count of bases not matched to a gene: 9. CDR3 sequence (DNA): TGTGCCAGCTCACCACCTCAGGGACAGGGGACTTGGGGGGCCAACGTCCTGACTTTC. Its translation: CASSPPQGQGTWGANVLTF.